A selection of T cell receptor beta chains follows, all from one sample in a study of immune heterogeneity within non-small cell lung tumors. Via MiXCR, TCRdb re-called the multiplex PCR reads, giving one row per CDR3 protein. The table has under 7,500 distinct CDR3 sequences, 20% to 25% seen once. The material sequenced was lung tumor tissue. These receptors all come from a man aged 60 to 69 with non-small cell lung cancer. The CDR3 runs from the conserved cysteine through the conserved F or W. A D gene is named only where the DNA matches it firmly. Only part of the rows carry a size: once, few, many, or a class if the clone is expanded.

cdr3_length	j_call	d_call	clone_size	v_call	cdr3_nt	cdr3_aa
15	TRBJ2-1	TRBD2	NA	TRBV5-4	TGTGCCAGCAGCCACCTTAGCGGGAGGGCCAATGAGCAGTTCTTC	CASSHLSGRANEQFF
15	TRBJ2-1	TRBD1	NA	TRBV11-2	TGTGCCAGCAGCCGTACAGGGGCGAGGTACAATGAGCAGTTCTTC	CASSRTGARYNEQFF
16	TRBJ2-1	NA	medium-sized	TRBV19	TGTGCCAGTAGCTCGCCTGAACGGAGGGGGATTGGTGAGCAGTTCTTC	CASSSPERRGIGEQFF
14	TRBJ2-1	NA	many	TRBV5-6	TGTGCCAGCAGCTTCGGGCGGGGTTTGGATGAGCAGGTCTTC	CASSFGRGLDEQVF
14	TRBJ1-2	TRBD1	medium-sized	TRBV20-1	TGCAGTGCTTTACCGGGACAGGGACGCGGGGGCTACACCTTC	CSALPGQGRGGYTF
13	TRBJ2-5	TRBD2	medium-sized	TRBV20-1	TGCAGTGCTAGTACTGCGGGAGTTGCGACCCAGTACTTC	CSASTAGVATQYF
16	TRBJ2-7	NA	medium-sized	TRBV3-1	TGTGCCAGCAGCCGGGGAAGGAGACAACTTACCTACGAGCAGTACTTC	CASSRGRRQLTYEQYF
14	TRBJ1-5	NA	once	TRBV29-1	TGCAGCGTTGGAGGCCACCCGCGGGTGGGACCCCAGCATTTT	CSVGGHPRVGPQHF
16	TRBJ1-1	NA	medium-sized	TRBV27	TGTGCCAGCAGACGAGTGGTGTATGGAAGGAACACTGAAGCTTTCTTT	CASRRVVYGRNTEAFF
13	TRBJ2-1	NA	medium-sized	TRBV2	TGTGCCAGCGTGGAGGGGGCCGCAAATGAGCAGTTCTTC	CASVEGAANEQFF
15	TRBJ2-3	NA	many	TRBV24-1	TGTGCCAGACCATATTTAGGGGGGTTTCAAGATACGCAGTATTTT	CARPYLGGFQDTQYF
15	TRBJ2-3	TRBD2	few	TRBV5-1	TGCGCCAGCAGCTTGGGACTAGCGGGAACAGATACGCAGTATTTT	CASSLGLAGTDTQYF
15	TRBJ2-5	TRBD2	NA	TRBV9	TGTGCCAGCGGGGGTTTATGGGAGGGGAAAGAGACCCAGTACTTC	CASGGLWEGKETQYF
13	TRBJ2-7	TRBD1	once	TRBV3-1	TGTGCCAGCAGCTCCAACAGGGGGTGCGAGCAGTGCTTC	CASSSNRGCEQCF
13	TRBJ2-2	NA	many	TRBV7-2	TGTGCCAGCAGCCTGAGGAGAGCCGGGGAGCTGTTTTTT	CASSLRRAGELFF
13	TRBJ2-1	TRBD2	NA	TRBV7-2	TGTGCCAGCAGCCCCCAAGCGGGAGGTGAGAAGTTCTTC	CASSPQAGGEKFF
13	TRBJ1-1	NA	medium-sized	TRBV20-1	TGCAGTGCTCGATCGGGCCTGGAGACTGAAGCTTTCTTT	CSARSGLETEAFF
14	TRBJ2-1	TRBD2	NA	TRBV5-1	TGCGGCAGCAGCTCCGGGACTAACCTCAATGAGAAGTTCTTC	CGSSSGTNLNEKFF
17	TRBJ2-1	TRBD2	many	TRBV7-6	TGTGCCAGCAGCCGAGGGACTAGCGGGAGGCAATACAATGAGCAGTTCTTC	CASSRGTSGRQYNEQFF
15	TRBJ2-1	NA	medium-sized	TRBV7-8	TGTGCCAGCAGCTTTAACCCTAGCTCCTACAATGAGCAGTTCTTC	CASSFNPSSYNEQFF
16	TRBJ1-6	NA	medium-sized	TRBV6-1	TGTGCCAGCAGTACTTCAGACAGGCCGGGAATTTCACCCCTCCACTTT	CASSTSDRPGISPLHF
19	TRBJ2-7	TRBD2	medium-sized	TRBV6-1	TGTGCCAGCAGTGAAGCCACGCGTGGACTAGCGGGAGCTGTCCTCGAGCAGTACTTC	CASSEATRGLAGAVLEQYF
13	TRBJ2-3	NA	medium-sized	TRBV11-2	TGTGCCAGCAGCTTAGGGTATCCAGATACGCAGTATTTT	CASSLGYPDTQYF
15	TRBJ2-3	NA	medium-sized	TRBV12-3/TRBV12-4	TGTGCCAGCAGTTTAACCGGGATAGGATCCGATACGCAGTATTTT	CASSLTGIGSDTQYF
15	TRBJ2-7	NA	medium-sized	TRBV5-1	TGCGCCAGCAGCTTTTCGGTTCCATCCTCCTACGAGCAGTACTTC	CASSFSVPSSYEQYF
17	TRBJ2-2	NA	medium-sized	TRBV12-3/TRBV12-4	TGTGCCAGCAGTCATACTACAGGGCCCGCGAACACCGGGGAGCTGTTTTTT	CASSHTTGPANTGELFF
15	TRBJ1-2	TRBD1	medium-sized	TRBV19	TGTGCCAGTAGTAGGACAGGGGGACTTTTCTATGGCTACACCTTC	CASSRTGGLFYGYTF
15	TRBJ1-5	NA	medium-sized	TRBV28	TGTGCCAGCAGTTTAAGAGGGGGGCTAAATCAGCCCCAGCATTTT	CASSLRGGLNQPQHF
11	TRBJ2-5	TRBD1	many	TRBV29-1	TGCAGCGTTGATTCCGGGACAGGGCCCAAGTTC	CSVDSGTGPKF
13	TRBJ1-5	NA	medium-sized	TRBV19	TGTGCCAGTACCTCACTTAGCAATCAGCCCCAGCATTTT	CASTSLSNQPQHF
15	TRBJ2-1	TRBD2	few	TRBV7-3	TGTGCCAGCAGCCTCCAGCGGGAGTCCTACAATGAGCAGTTCTTC	CASSLQRESYNEQFF
13	TRBJ1-2	NA	medium-sized	TRBV7-9	TGTGCCAGCAGCTTTGGCAGAGAATATGGCTACACCTTC	CASSFGREYGYTF
13	TRBJ2-7	NA	medium-sized	TRBV15	TGTGCCACCAGCAGAGAGAGTGGGGTCGAGCAGTACTTC	CATSRESGVEQYF
14	TRBJ2-7	NA	medium-sized	TRBV18	TGTGCCAGCTCACCACCGCGCGGGAACGGCGAGCAGTACTTC	CASSPPRGNGEQYF
15	TRBJ2-3	NA	medium-sized	TRBV5-1	TGCGCCAGCAGCTCGGGCACTGTCAGTACAGATACGCAGTATTTT	CASSSGTVSTDTQYF
15	TRBJ2-7	NA	NA	TRBV4-1	TGCGCCAGCAGCCAAATCGCGGAGCCTACCTACGAGCAGTACTTC	CASSQIAEPTYEQYF
16	TRBJ1-5	TRBD1	medium-sized	TRBV6-1	TGTGCCAGACGACCACAGGGGGTTCTTTGGAGTCAGCCCCAGCATTTT	CARRPQGVLWSQPQHF
16	TRBJ2-1	NA	many	TRBV12-3/TRBV12-4	TGTGCCAGCAGTTTAGCCCCTGTTCGCTCCTACAATGAGCAGTTCTTC	CASSLAPVRSYNEQFF
12	TRBJ2-5	NA	many	TRBV20-1	TGCAGTGCTAGAGATCCCGCGAGGACCCAGTACTTC	CSARDPARTQYF
16	TRBJ2-1	TRBD2	NA	TRBV19	TGTGCCAGTAGTACAGGACTAGCGGGAGCATACAATGAGCAGTTCTTC	CASSTGLAGAYNEQFF
14	TRBJ2-3	NA	many	TRBV5-1	TGCGCCAGCAGCTGGGAACCTAGCACAGATACGCAGTATTTT	CASSWEPSTDTQYF